The rows below give T cell receptor beta chains drawn from one sample of a study of technical replicates of blood from a few donors. Produced via immunoSEQ multiplex PCR; TCRdb's table is partial and in-frame only. Of tens of thousands of clones listed, 85% to 95% are singletons. The material sequenced was T cells isolated from PBMCs. The receptors derive from a human donor in good health. Both conserved end residues are part of each CDR3. D genes are given only for firm matches. Not every row has a clone size; where given, it reads once, few, many or a size class.

clone_size	d_call	v_call	j_call	cdr3_aa	cdr3_nt
-	TRBD1	TRBV11-2	TRBJ1-1	CASSQGEYTEAFF	TGTGCCAGCAGCCAGGGGGAGTACACTGAAGCTTTCTTT
-	-	TRBV20-1	TRBJ2-5	CSALKETQYF	TGCAGTGCCCTTAAAGAGACCCAGTACTTC
-	-	TRBV11-2	TRBJ1-3	CASSFIESGNTIYF	TGTGCCAGCAGCTTTATAGAGTCTGGAAACACCATATATTTT
-	-	TRBV7-2	TRBJ1-5	CASSFYGGSNQPQHF	TGTGCCAGCAGCTTCTATGGAGGAAGCAATCAGCCCCAGCATTTT
-	TRBD1	TRBV18	TRBJ2-2	CASSPPDRVGTGELFF	TGTGCCAGCTCCCCGCCTGACAGGGTCGGCACCGGGGAGCTGTTTTTT
once	TRBD2	TRBV6-4	TRBJ2-7	CASSETSGGTDEQYF	TGTGCCAGCAGTGAAACTAGCGGGGGGACCGACGAGCAGTACTTC
-	TRBD1	TRBV6-5	TRBJ1-5	CASSFGTGDQPQHF	TGTGCCAGCAGTTTCGGGACAGGGGATCAGCCCCAGCATTTT
-	-	TRBV4-1	TRBJ2-3	CASSQEGRTADTQYF	TGCGCCAGCAGCCAAGAGGGGAGGACCGCAGATACGCAGTATTTT
-	TRBD1	TRBV7-9	TRBJ1-1	CASSPRPGGNTEAFF	TGTGCCAGCAGCCCTCGCCCAGGGGGCAACACTGAAGCTTTCTTT
-	-	TRBV4-1	TRBJ1-3	CASSQIEGNTIYF	TGCGCCAGCAGCCAGATAGAAGGAAACACCATATATTTT
-	TRBD2	TRBV2	TRBJ2-2	CAVLLAGGTTGELFF	TGTGCCGTACTCCTAGCGGGGGGAACCACCGGGGAGCTGTTTTTT
-	-	TRBV5-1	TRBJ1-4	CASSSQASDNAEKLFF	TGCGCCAGCAGCTCTCAGGCCTCCGACAACGCTGAAAAACTGTTTTTT
once	TRBD2	TRBV29-1	TRBJ2-1	CSVEAPTSPMNEQFF	TGCAGCGTTGAAGCACCGACTAGCCCTATGAATGAGCAGTTCTTC
-	TRBD1	TRBV2	TRBJ2-7	CASSDGQGAYEQYF	TGTGCCAGCAGTGATGGGCAGGGGGCCTACGAGCAGTACTTC
few	TRBD1	TRBV29-1	TRBJ2-7	CSVEGTGQDDYEQYF	TGCAGCGTTGAGGGGACAGGACAGGACGACTACGAGCAGTACTTC
-	TRBD1	TRBV6-6	TRBJ1-2	CASSYDRQGTPYGYTF	TGTGCCAGCAGTTATGATCGACAGGGAACCCCCTATGGCTACACCTTC
-	-	TRBV19	TRBJ1-4	CASSPGGKLFF	TGTGCCAGTAGTCCAGGAGGAAAACTGTTTTTT
-	TRBD1	TRBV11-2	TRBJ1-2	CASSFNRGLSGYTF	TGTGCCAGCAGCTTCAACAGGGGGCTGTCTGGCTACACCTTC
-	-	TRBV11-2	TRBJ2-7	CASSDNRDYEQYF	TGTGCCAGCAGCGACAACAGGGACTACGAGCAGTACTTC
-	-	TRBV7-2	TRBJ1-4	CASSPPSQKLFF	TGTGCCAGCAGCCCCCCAAGCCAAAAACTGTTTTTT
-	-	TRBV19	TRBJ2-3	CASSNTNTDTQYF	TGTGCCAGTAGTAATACTAACACAGATACGCAGTATTTT
-	-	TRBV28	TRBJ2-7	CASSSEPPYEQYF	TGTGCCAGCAGTTCCGAGCCTCCCTACGAGCAGTACTTC
-	-	TRBV19	TRBJ1-5	CASIPVGGWNQPQHF	TGTGCCAGTATCCCCGTCGGGGGGTGGAATCAGCCCCAGCATTTT
-	-	TRBV4-1	TRBJ1-1	CASSQDGRVDTEAFF	TGCGCCAGCAGCCAAGACGGCAGGGTGGATACTGAAGCTTTCTTT
-	-	TRBV23-1	TRBJ2-2	CASSQSARDSTGELFF	TGCGCCAGCAGTCAATCGGCCCGGGATAGCACCGGGGAGCTGTTTTTT
-	TRBD2	TRBV10-3	TRBJ2-1	CAISERTSGEHEQFF	TGTGCCATCAGTGAGAGGACTAGCGGAGAACATGAGCAGTTCTTC
-	TRBD1	TRBV2	TRBJ2-7	CAYRTGDYEQYF	TGTGCCTATAGGACAGGGGACTACGAGCAGTACTTC
-	-	TRBV5-1	TRBJ2-7	CASRPGPEVYEQYF	TGCGCCAGCCGCCCGGGTCCAGAAGTATACGAGCAGTACTTC
once	-	TRBV7-9	TRBJ1-4	CASSLGGINEKLFF	TGTGCCAGCAGCTTAGGAGGGATTAATGAAAAACTGTTTTTT
-	TRBD1	TRBV5-1	TRBJ2-5	CASGTGTGQETQYF	TGCGCCAGCGGTACCGGGACAGGTCAAGAGACCCAGTACTTC
-	-	TRBV10-3	TRBJ1-1	CAIRDGQLNTEAFF	TGTGCCATCAGAGACGGACAGCTGAACACTGAAGCTTTCTTT
-	-	TRBV19	TRBJ1-2	CASSRIDRIERDGYTF	TGTGCCAGTAGCAGAATAGACAGAATCGAGCGCGATGGCTACACCTTC
-	-	TRBV4-1	TRBJ1-1	CASSHGQSLAGTEAFF	TGCGCCAGCAGCCACGGTCAGTCCTTGGCGGGCACTGAAGCTTTCTTT
-	-	TRBV5-1	TRBJ1-4	CASRLAGEKLFF	TGCGCCAGCAGGCTTGCGGGGGAAAAACTGTTTTTT
-	TRBD2	TRBV29-1	TRBJ2-2	CSVGLAEKNGELFF	TGCAGCGTGGGACTAGCGGAGAAAAACGGGGAGCTGTTTTTT
once	-	TRBV6-5	TRBJ2-7	CASSYGWAGATYEQYF	TGTGCCAGCAGTTACGGGTGGGCAGGGGCAACCTACGAGCAGTACTTC
-	TRBD2	TRBV2	TRBJ2-2	CASSNVSSGRNTGELFF	TGTGCCAGCAGTAACGTCTCTAGCGGGAGAAACACCGGGGAGCTGTTTTTT
-	TRBD1	TRBV4-1	TRBJ1-2	CASTPSGQVYGYTF	TGCGCCAGCACCCCGTCAGGACAGGTCTATGGCTACACCTTC
-	TRBD1	TRBV4-1	TRBJ1-4	CASSQPSGGLYEKLFF	TGCGCCAGCAGCCAACCTTCAGGGGGCTTATATGAAAAACTGTTTTTT
once	-	TRBV7-2	TRBJ1-2	CATTQVGGSVYGYTF	TGTGCCACTACCCAAGTTGGGGGGAGCGTCTATGGCTACACCTTC
-	-	TRBV9	TRBJ2-7	CASSARTVDEQYF	TGTGCCAGCAGCGCAAGGACAGTAGACGAGCAGTACTTC
-	TRBD1	TRBV30	TRBJ2-1	CAWAGTGGNEQFF	TGTGCCTGGGCCGGGACAGGGGGGAATGAGCAGTTCTTC
-	-	TRBV28	TRBJ2-1	CASSLSYEQFF	TGTGCCAGCAGTTTATCATATGAGCAGTTCTTC
-	-	TRBV27	TRBJ2-6	CASSLTSNHAQVGANVLTF	TGTGCCAGCAGTTTAACCAGTAATCATGCTCAGGTTGGGGCCAACGTCCTGACTTTC
-	-	TRBV7-9	TRBJ1-1	CASSLGLSAAFF	TGTGCCAGCAGCTTAGGGCTCAGCGCAGCTTTCTTT
-	-	TRBV5-1	TRBJ2-1	CASTDFPSGSGYNEQFF	TGCGCCAGCACGGATTTCCCTTCCGGATCGGGTTACAATGAGCAGTTCTTC
-	-	TRBV7-9	TRBJ1-2	CASTPAVLDGYTF	TGTGCCAGCACCCCGGCGGTTCTCGATGGCTACACCTTC
-	-	TRBV4-1	TRBJ1-5	CASSQVRVGIYMSNQPQHF	TGCGCCAGCAGCCAAGTCAGGGTCGGCATATATATGAGCAATCAGCCCCAGCATTTT
-	TRBD1	TRBV5-4	TRBJ2-2	CASSFRQGANTGELFF	TGTGCCAGCAGCTTTCGACAGGGGGCTAACACCGGGGAGCTGTTTTTT
few	-	TRBV7-9	TRBJ2-7	CASRFSAGSGEQYF	TGTGCCAGCAGATTCTCGGCGGGGTCTGGAGAGCAGTACTTC